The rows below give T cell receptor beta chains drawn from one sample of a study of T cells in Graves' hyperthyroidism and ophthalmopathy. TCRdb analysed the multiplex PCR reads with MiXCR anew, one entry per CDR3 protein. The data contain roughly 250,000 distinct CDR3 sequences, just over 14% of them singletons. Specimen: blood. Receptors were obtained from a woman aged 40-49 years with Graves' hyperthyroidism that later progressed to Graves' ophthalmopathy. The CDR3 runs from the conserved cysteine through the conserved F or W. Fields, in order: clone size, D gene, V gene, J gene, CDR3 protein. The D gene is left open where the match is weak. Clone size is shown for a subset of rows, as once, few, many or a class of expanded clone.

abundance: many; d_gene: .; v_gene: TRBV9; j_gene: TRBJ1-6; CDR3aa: CASSVGEPGNSPLHF
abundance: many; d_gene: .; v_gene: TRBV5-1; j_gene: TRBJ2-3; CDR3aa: CASSLAETSPQYF
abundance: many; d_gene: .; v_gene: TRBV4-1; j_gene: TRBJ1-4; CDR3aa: CASSPMGANWVKLFF
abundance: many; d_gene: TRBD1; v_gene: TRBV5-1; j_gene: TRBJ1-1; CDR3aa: CASSYYGTGVMNTEAFF
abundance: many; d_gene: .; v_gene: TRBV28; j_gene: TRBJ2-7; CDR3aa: CATGLTSSYEQYF
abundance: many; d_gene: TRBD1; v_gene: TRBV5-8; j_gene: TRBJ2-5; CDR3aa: CASSPTGVQETQYF
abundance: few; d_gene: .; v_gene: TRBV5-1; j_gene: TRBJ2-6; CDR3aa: CASSQTSGANVLTF
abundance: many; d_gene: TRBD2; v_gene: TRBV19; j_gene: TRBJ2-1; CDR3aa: CASSAHSGTSGSWNEQFF
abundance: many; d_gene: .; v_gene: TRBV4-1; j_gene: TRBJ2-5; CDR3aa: CASSQEGGRETQYF
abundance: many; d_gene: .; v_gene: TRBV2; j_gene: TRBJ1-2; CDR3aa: CASSETSVPSHTF
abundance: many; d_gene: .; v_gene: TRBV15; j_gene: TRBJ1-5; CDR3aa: CATSRDPGRNQPQHF
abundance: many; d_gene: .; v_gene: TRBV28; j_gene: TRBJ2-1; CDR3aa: CASREGSYNEQFF
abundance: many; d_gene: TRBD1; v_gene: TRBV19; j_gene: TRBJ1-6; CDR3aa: CASRGTGNSPLHF
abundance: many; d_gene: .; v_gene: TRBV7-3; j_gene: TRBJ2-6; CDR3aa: CASSPIGGPGANVLTF
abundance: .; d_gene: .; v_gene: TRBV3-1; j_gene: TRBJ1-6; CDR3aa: CASSQVNSPFHF
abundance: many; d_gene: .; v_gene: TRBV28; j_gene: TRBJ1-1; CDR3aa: CASSLTLLRVNTEAFF
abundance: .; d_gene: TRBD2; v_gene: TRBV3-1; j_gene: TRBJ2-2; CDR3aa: CASSQEARTSGRAHTGELFF
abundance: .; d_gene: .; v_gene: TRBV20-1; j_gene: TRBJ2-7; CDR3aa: CSAREGLSLEQYF
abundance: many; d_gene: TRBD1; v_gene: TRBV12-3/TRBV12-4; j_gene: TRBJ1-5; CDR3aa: CASSRGTGAINQPQHF
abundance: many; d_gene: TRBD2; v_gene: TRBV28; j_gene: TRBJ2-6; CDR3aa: CASSPFSGSGANVLTF
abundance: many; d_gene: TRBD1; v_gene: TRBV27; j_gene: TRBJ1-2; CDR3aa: CASSLGGTGMNYGYTF
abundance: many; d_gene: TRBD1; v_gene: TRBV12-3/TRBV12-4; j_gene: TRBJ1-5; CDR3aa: CASSLGQGQPQHF
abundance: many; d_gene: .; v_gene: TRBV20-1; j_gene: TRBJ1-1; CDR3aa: CSARDGGVNTEAFF
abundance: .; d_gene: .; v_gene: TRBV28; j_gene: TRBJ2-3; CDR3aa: CASSLGSGADTQYF
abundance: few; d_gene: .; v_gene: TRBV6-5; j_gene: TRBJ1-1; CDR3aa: CASSYPGLGQAFF
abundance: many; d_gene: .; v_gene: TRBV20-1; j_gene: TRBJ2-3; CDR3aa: CSAKESSVGTDTQYF
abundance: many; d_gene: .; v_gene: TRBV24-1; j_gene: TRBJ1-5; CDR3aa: CATSDFDSAFNQPQHF
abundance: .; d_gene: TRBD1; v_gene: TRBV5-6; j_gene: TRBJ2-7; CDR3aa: CASSLPDRAYEQYF
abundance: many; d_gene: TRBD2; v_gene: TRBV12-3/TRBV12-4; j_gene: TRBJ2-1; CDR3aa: CSTSGFNEQFF
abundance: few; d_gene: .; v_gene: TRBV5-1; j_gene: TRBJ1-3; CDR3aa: CASSFLGALAGNTIYF
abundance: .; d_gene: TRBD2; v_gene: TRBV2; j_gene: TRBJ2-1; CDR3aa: CASSERLAAISEQFF
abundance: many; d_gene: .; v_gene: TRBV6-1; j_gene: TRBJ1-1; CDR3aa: CASKFPYTEAFF
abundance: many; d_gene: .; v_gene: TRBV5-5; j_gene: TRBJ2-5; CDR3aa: CASSSLMGLLGETQYF
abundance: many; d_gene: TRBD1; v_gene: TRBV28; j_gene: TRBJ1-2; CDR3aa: CASTGQGAPGYTF
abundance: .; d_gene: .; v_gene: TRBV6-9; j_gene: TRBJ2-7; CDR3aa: CASSYSLGGAYEQYF
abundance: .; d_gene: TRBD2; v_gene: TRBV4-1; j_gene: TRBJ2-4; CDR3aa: CASSQDSLAATSRGNIQYF
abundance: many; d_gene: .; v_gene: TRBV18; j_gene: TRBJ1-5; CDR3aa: CASSPTLDQPQHF
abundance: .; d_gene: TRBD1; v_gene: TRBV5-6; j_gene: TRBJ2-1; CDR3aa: CASSLEGANEQFF
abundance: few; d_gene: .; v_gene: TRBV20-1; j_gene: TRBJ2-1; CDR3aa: CSSLPKGPRGEQFF
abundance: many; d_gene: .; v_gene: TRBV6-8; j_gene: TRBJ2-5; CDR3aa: CASSQSGPQETQYF
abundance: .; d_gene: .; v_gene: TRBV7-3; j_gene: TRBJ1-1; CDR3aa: CASSLDSGGATFF
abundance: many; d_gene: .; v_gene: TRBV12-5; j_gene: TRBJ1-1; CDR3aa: CASGLTYTWEMTTEAFF
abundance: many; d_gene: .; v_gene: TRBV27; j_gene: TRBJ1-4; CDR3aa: CASSTRELTNEKLFF
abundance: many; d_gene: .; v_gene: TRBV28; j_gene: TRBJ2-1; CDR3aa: CASRFGTRLTYNEQFF
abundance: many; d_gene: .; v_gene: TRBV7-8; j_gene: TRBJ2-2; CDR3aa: CASSPSTNTGELFF
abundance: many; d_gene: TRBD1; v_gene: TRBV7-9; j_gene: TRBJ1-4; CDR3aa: CASSSYNRGANEKLFF
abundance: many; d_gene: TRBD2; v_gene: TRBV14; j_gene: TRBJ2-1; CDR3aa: CASSRPTPRGGGLCVNEQFF